Listed below are T cell receptor beta chains from one sample, sequenced in a study of cytomegalovirus exposure and HLA in healthy donors. Sequencing was performed with immunoSEQ multiplex PCR; in TCRdb, only in-frame clones are kept and a portion is missing. Altogether under 200,000 clones are present, nearly 80% being singletons, with the ten largest covering approximately 3.1%. Input material: PBMCs. These receptors all stem from a woman aged 40-49 years in good health and CMV-seronegative. Each CDR3 is given with its conserved first and last residue. D genes are given only for firm matches. The size field is filled for only some rows; it gives once, few, many or a size class.

TRBD2 TRBJ2-1 - TRBV4-1 TGCGCCAGCAGCCAAGAAACTAGCGGAGCTATCCATGAGCAGTTCTTC CASSQETSGAIHEQFF
- TRBJ2-7 once TRBV7-9 TGTGCCAGCAGCCCGGTTTTTGTGGGCTTCTACGAGCAGTACTTC CASSPVFVGFYEQYF
- TRBJ1-2 few TRBV5-1 TGCGCCAGCAGCGTGGACACCGCTAACTATGGCTACACCTTC CASSVDTANYGYTF
- TRBJ2-7 - TRBV28 TGTGCCAGCAGTGGGGGGAAGCAGTACTTC CASSGGKQYF
- TRBJ2-7 - TRBV5-1 TGCGCCAGCTCCTTCGGAGGGAGTTCTGGCTCCTACGAGCAGTACTTC CASSFGGSSGSYEQYF
- TRBJ2-3 - TRBV7-3 TGTGCCAGCAGCCGGTTAGCGAAGGCAGATACGCAGTATTTT CASSRLAKADTQYF
- TRBJ1-1 - TRBV28 TGTGCCACCAAGGAGTGGAGCGGGAACACTGAAGCTTTCTTT CATKEWSGNTEAFF
- TRBJ1-1 - TRBV6-6 TGTGCCAGCAGTCAGGCGGGCCGAAACACTGAAGCTTTCTTT CASSQAGRNTEAFF
TRBD1 TRBJ2-7 few TRBV19 TGTGCCAGTAGCGGACAGGGGGTTTGGGAGCAGTACTTC CASSGQGVWEQYF
TRBD1 TRBJ2-2 - TRBV4-1 TGCGCCAGCAGCCAAGTTACTTTCGGGACAGGGAACACCGGGGAGCTGTTTTTT CASSQVTFGTGNTGELFF
TRBD1 TRBJ1-6 - TRBV5-6 TGTGCCAGCAGCTTGGGGACGGGGACAGTTAATTCACCCCTCCACTTT CASSLGTGTVNSPLHF
TRBD1 TRBJ2-2 - TRBV5-1 TGCGCCAGCAGCTTTAGCGTTAGGACAGGGCCTGCCGGGGAGCTGTTTTTT CASSFSVRTGPAGELFF
TRBD2 TRBJ2-5 - TRBV4-1 TGCGCCAGCAGCCGAGAAGCGGGGGGGGCGGGGACCCAGTACTTC CASSREAGGAGTQYF
TRBD1 TRBJ2-7 - TRBV2 TGTGCCAGCAGCCTCTCTGTTGGGACAGGGGTCTACGAGCAGTACTTC CASSLSVGTGVYEQYF
TRBD2 TRBJ2-1 - TRBV27 TGTGCCAGCCTTACTAGCGGGGGAAACAATGAGCAGTTCTTC CASLTSGGNNEQFF
TRBD2 TRBJ2-1 once TRBV2 TGTGCCAGCAGTGCCCGGACTAGCGGGGGAAATGAGCAGTTCTTC CASSARTSGGNEQFF
- TRBJ1-6 - TRBV6-6 TGTGCCAGCAGTACCCAGGGTGAGAATTCACCCCTCCACTTT CASSTQGENSPLHF
TRBD2 TRBJ2-3 - TRBV5-1 TGCGCCAGCAGCTTGGGAACTAGCGGGGGGGCCGATACGCAGTATTTT CASSLGTSGGADTQYF
- TRBJ2-7 - TRBV19 TGTGCCAGTAGTATGAAGGGGGATACTTCCTACGAGCAGTACTTC CASSMKGDTSYEQYF
- TRBJ2-3 - TRBV7-9 TGTGCCAGCAGCGGTCGGGACTCCCTTGCTAGCACAGATACGCAGTATTTT CASSGRDSLASTDTQYF
TRBD2 TRBJ2-5 - TRBV4-1 TGCGCCAGCAGCCAGGTCTCTCCGACTAGCGGGGGGCGGGAGACCCAGTACTTC CASSQVSPTSGGRETQYF
TRBD1 TRBJ1-1 few TRBV7-3 TGTGCCAGCAGCTTTCAGGGGGACACTGAAGCTTTCTTT CASSFQGDTEAFF
TRBD2 TRBJ2-1 - TRBV2 TGTGCCAGCAGTCGTGAGGTAGCGGGGTACAATGAGCAGTTCTTC CASSREVAGYNEQFF
TRBD2 TRBJ2-2 - TRBV5-1 TGCGCCAGCAGCTTTGTCCTAGCGGGGGTCATGAACACCGGGGAGCTGTTTTTT CASSFVLAGVMNTGELFF
TRBD1 TRBJ1-5 - TRBV19 TGTGCCAGTAGCCCTTCAGGGGGAATGGGCAATCAGCCCCAGCATTTT CASSPSGGMGNQPQHF
TRBD1 TRBJ2-1 - TRBV4-2 TGTGCCAGCAGAAGCGGACAGGGGGGTGAGCAGTTCTTC CASRSGQGGEQFF
TRBD1 TRBJ1-2 - TRBV5-6 TGTGCCAGCTCACAGGGGGGACCCGGCTACACCTTC CASSQGGPGYTF
TRBD2 TRBJ2-2 - TRBV4-1 TGCGCCAGCAGCCATGGTCTAGCGGGGGTTACATCCGGGGAGCTGTTTTTT CASSHGLAGVTSGELFF
- TRBJ2-7 - TRBV5-1 TGCGCCAGCAGCTTGACCTATGGGGGCCGGGAGCAGTACTTC CASSLTYGGREQYF
- TRBJ1-2 - TRBV5-6 TGTGCCAGCAGCCCAGGGCTACGGTGGACCTATGGCTACACCTTC CASSPGLRWTYGYTF
- TRBJ1-2 - TRBV7-2 TGTGCCAGCAGCTTAGACAGGGTGATCTATGGCTACACCTTC CASSLDRVIYGYTF
TRBD1 TRBJ2-5 once TRBV6-1 TGTGCCAGCATCCAGGACAGGGGTCGGACCAGGGGGTACTTC CASIQDRGRTRGYF
- TRBJ1-2 once TRBV6-1 TGTGCCAGCAGTGAACGATCGGGGGGTGCGAGCTATGGCTACACCTTC CASSERSGGASYGYTF
TRBD1 TRBJ2-3 once TRBV2 TGTGCCACCAAGAGACAGGGGCCAAGCACAGATACGCAGTATTTT CATKRQGPSTDTQYF
TRBD2 TRBJ2-1 - TRBV7-9 TGTGCCAGCAGCTTAGGCGGGGGGGCTCACAATGAGCAGTTCTTC CASSLGGGAHNEQFF
TRBD1 TRBJ2-1 once TRBV5-1 TGCGCCAGCAGCTTATCGGGACAGGGGGGGAATGAGCAGTTCTTC CASSLSGQGGNEQFF
- TRBJ1-1 few TRBV6-5 TGTGCCAGCAGTCCCCCCAACAGCTACCACACTGAAGCTTTCTTT CASSPPNSYHTEAFF
- TRBJ1-6 - TRBV6-6 TGTGCCAGCAGTCCGGACAGCCCCCGACCCCTCCACTTT CASSPDSPRPLHF
- TRBJ2-5 - TRBV5-1 TGCGCCAGCAGCCTACAGGGTGGGGAGACCCAGTACTTC CASSLQGGETQYF
TRBD2 TRBJ2-3 - TRBV11-3 TGTGCCAGCAGCTTAAGCGGGGGGGCCAACACAGATACGCAGTATTTT CASSLSGGANTDTQYF
TRBD1 TRBJ2-5 - TRBV5-1 TGCGCCAGCGGGATGGGGGACAGGGATCAAGAGACCCAGTACTTC CASGMGDRDQETQYF
- TRBJ1-2 - TRBV21-1 TGTGCCAGCATACTATCTCGGCGGGGCTATGGCTACACCTTC CASILSRRGYGYTF
- TRBJ1-1 - TRBV18 TGTGCCAGCTCACCACGAATGGAGGGTCTGAACACTGAAGCTTTCTTT CASSPRMEGLNTEAFF
TRBD1 TRBJ2-4 - TRBV6-5 TGTGCCAGCAGTTTGTCCGGGACAGGGAAAAACATTCAGTACTTC CASSLSGTGKNIQYF
TRBD1 TRBJ2-5 - TRBV6-6 TGTGCCAGCAGTCGCGACAGGGTGAAGACCCAGTACTTC CASSRDRVKTQYF
- TRBJ2-1 - TRBV6-4 TGTGCCAGCAGTGGAGACAACCAGGGCTACAATGAGCAGTTCTTC CASSGDNQGYNEQFF
TRBD2 TRBJ2-4 - TRBV9 TGTGCCAGCAGCGGAAGCCAGAGCGGGGTTTTAGTTGACGGAGCCAAAAACATTCAGTACTTC CASSGSQSGVLVDGAKNIQYF
TRBD1 TRBJ2-7 - TRBV6-5 TGTGCCAGCAGTTACGCCGACAGGGGGCCCTACGAGCAGTACTTC CASSYADRGPYEQYF
- TRBJ2-1 - TRBV27 TGTGCCAGCAGCCGACCTGAAACAGGGATTGAGCAGTTCTTC CASSRPETGIEQFF
- TRBJ2-3 - TRBV12-2 TGTGCAAGTCGCTTGGGGACACCCAGCCCAGAGGCATCAACGCAGTATTTT CASRLGTPSPEASTQYF
- TRBJ1-1 - TRBV6-5 TGTGCCAGCAGTTCCAAGGCGGGTTCTCGAGCTTTCTTT CASSSKAGSRAFF
- TRBJ1-6 - TRBV5-1 TGCGCCAGCAGCTCGGACGGGAACTTGGGGTCACCCCTCCACTTT CASSSDGNLGSPLHF
TRBD2 TRBJ2-2 once TRBV4-2 TGTGCCAGCAGCCACTCCCCGGGGGGGACAAACACCGGGGAGCTGTTTTTT CASSHSPGGTNTGELFF
TRBD2 TRBJ2-1 - TRBV7-3 TGTGCCAGCAGCTTTCACCCGACTAGCGGGGCCAATGAGCAGTTCTTC CASSFHPTSGANEQFF
- TRBJ2-2 - TRBV4-2 TGTGCCAGCAGCTCAGGAAACACCGGGGAGCTGTTTTTT CASSSGNTGELFF
- TRBJ2-7 - TRBV10-2 TGCGCCAGCAGCGCCGGCGGGTGGGGAACGACCTACGAGCAGTACTTC CASSAGGWGTTYEQYF
- TRBJ1-4 once TRBV28 TGTGCCAGCAGTCCACCCTTGGCGGGGCGCCGCGAAAAACTGTTTTTT CASSPPLAGRREKLFF
- TRBJ1-3 - TRBV25-1 TGTGCCAGCAGTCGCGGTGGACTCGCTGGAAACACCATATATTTT CASSRGGLAGNTIYF
- TRBJ2-1 - TRBV27 TGTGCCAGCAGTATGGAGGGCGGGGAGCAGTTCTTC CASSMEGGEQFF